Shown below are 5 T cell receptor beta chains from a single sample sequenced in a study of blood T cell repertoires in COVID-19. The table came from immunoSEQ multiplex PCR; TCRdb's copy has only in-frame clones and leaves some out. In the table there are about 370,000 clones, roughly nine tenths of which are singletons. Sequenced input: peripheral blood. The receptor set was obtained from a woman in her twenties or thirties with COVID-19, enrolled during active disease.

The gene calls are TRBV28 and TRBJ2-7, with D perhaps TRBD2 (7 bases). CDR3 length: 15 residues. The V end was cut by 8 bases, the J end by 2 bases, with 19 bases between. CDR1 and CDR2 from the germline V gene are MDHEN and SYDVKM. For the CDR3, the DNA is TGTGCCAGCGCCATTGGGGGGGCCGAGACCTACGAGCAGTACTTC. As protein: CASAIGGAETYEQYF. Full variable domain (missing parts from reference TRBV28 and TRBJ2-7): DVKVTQSSRYLVKRTGEKVFLECVQDMDHENMFWYRQDPGLGLRLIYFSYDVKMKEKGDIPEGYSVSREKKERFSLILESASTNQTSMYLCASAIGGAETYEQYFGPGTRLTVT.

This chain's CDR3 is CASYPASGYNEQFF. In DNA, the CDR3 is TGTGCCAGCTATCCAGCGTCCGGCTACAATGAGCAGTTCTTC. This chain uses TRBV7-9 with TRBJ2-1; D is undetermined. This CDR3 region has 14 residues. CDR1 and CDR2 from the germline V gene are SEHNR and FQNEAQ (reference sequence). Trimming cost V 8 bases and J 3 bases, with 14 bases left between them.

The genes are TRBV7-6 and TRBJ2-7; 13 nucleotides agree with TRBD2. The junction had 6 bases not matched to a gene; V was cut back by 5 bases and J by 5 bases. This CDR3 has 15 residues. Germline-derived CDR1 and CDR2 are SGHVS and FNYEAQ. The CDR3 is CASSTGLAGAHEQYF. In DNA, the CDR3 is TGTGCCAGCAGCACCGGACTAGCGGGGGCACACGAGCAGTACTTC.

This chain uses TRBV3-1 (or the pseudogene TRBV3-2) with TRBJ2-5; possible D gene TRBD2, 5 bases. V shed 0 bases and J shed 4 bases, with 12 bases lying between them. CDR1 and CDR2 from the germline V gene are LGHDT and YNNKEL (reference sequence). CDR3 length: 15 amino acids. CDR3: CASSQEDSVRETQYF. Here the CDR3 DNA reads TGTGCCAGCAGCCAAGAGGATAGCGTACGAGAGACCCAGTACTTC.

The chain uses TRBV9 and TRBJ1-2; 7 positions agree with TRBD1. The CDR3 extends over 15 amino acids. The germline CDR1 and CDR2 sequences are SGDLS and YYNGEE. V was clipped by 0 bases and J by 7 bases; unmatched bases: 9. CDR3 sequence: CASSVEGAGSGGYTF. In DNA form, the CDR3 reads TGTGCCAGCAGCGTAGAGGGGGCGGGATCGGGTGGCTACACCTTC.